These 13 T cell receptor beta chains share one sample of origin, sequenced in a study of cytomegalovirus exposure and HLA in healthy donors. With 60 Vbeta and 13 Jbeta primers, the PCR was carried out. TCRdb's copy holds only in-frame clones and misses some; the assay was immunoSEQ multiplex PCR. The table has approximately 100,000 clones, around 80% seen once. Material for sequencing was PBMCs. All receptors derive from a human donor in good health.

V is TRBV29-1 and J is TRBJ2-1; 9 nucleotides line up with TRBD1. With V trimmed by 6 bases and J by 8 bases, 11 bases remained unmatched. This CDR3 region has 14 residues. Per the germline V gene, CDR1 is SQVTM and CDR2 is ANQGSEA. In DNA form, the CDR3 reads TGCAGCGTCGCCGGAGGACAGGGGTCCCATGAGCAGTTCTTC. Amino acid sequence: CSVAGGQGSHEQFF.

The J gene is TRBJ2-1, the V gene TRBV5-4, with TRBD2 matching over 8 bases. The CDR3 length is 15 residues. Per germline, CDR1 SGHNT and CDR2 YYREEE (reference sequence). V was clipped by 4 bases and J by 6 bases; unmatched bases: 9. The CDR3 region has the DNA TGTGCCAGCAGCCGTGGACTAGCTGGTGCCAATGAGCAGTTCTTC. This sequence encodes CASSRGLAGANEQFF.

This clone was counted only a few times. This chain connects TRBV6-4 to TRBJ2-1; 11 bases map to TRBD2. In germline, CDR1 is MRHNA, CDR2 SNTAGT. The CDR3 is 15 residues long. J gave up 6 bases and V 0 bases, and 1 base lay outside the gene matches. CDR3 in DNA: TGTGCCAGCAGTGACTCTAGCGGGGGGGGCAATGAGCAGTTCTTC. Its translation: CASSDSSGGGNEQFF.

V and J are TRBV10-3 and TRBJ2-7; TRBD2 aligns across 7 bases. Germline lookup yields CDR1 ENHRY and CDR2 SYGVKD. CDR3 length: 13 residues. The V gene end was trimmed by 11 bases and the J gene end by 3 bases; junction bases not matched to a gene: 10. CDR3 sequence (DNA): TGTGCCGTCGGGACTACCGGGGGCTACGAGCAGTACTTC. Residues: CAVGTTGGYEQYF.

The rearrangement uses TRBV10-3 and TRBJ2-7; perhaps TRBD2 as D (6 bases). This CDR3 spans 17 amino acids. In germline, CDR1 is ENHRY, CDR2 SYGVKD. V gave up 0 bases and J gave up 3 bases, with 18 bases separating them. CDR3 sequence: CAISESKGGTGNYEQYF. The CDR3 DNA reads TGTGCCATCAGTGAGTCGAAAGGTGGGACTGGAAACTACGAGCAGTACTTC.

V usage is TRBV7-2 and J usage is TRBJ2-2; 9 nucleotides align to TRBD1. CDR3 length: 20 amino acids. Per germline, CDR1 SGHTA and CDR2 FQGNSA. J lost 2 bases, V lost 0 bases, and 13 bases had no gene match. Here the CDR3 DNA reads TGTGCCAGCAGCTTAGCTGGTCGCCCGGGGGACAGGGCTAACACCGGGGAGCTGTTTTTT. It yields the protein CASSLAGRPGDRANTGELFF.

J is TRBJ1-1 and V is TRBV29-1; 7 bases align to TRBD1. The CDR3 contains 16 residues. V was pared by 0 bases and J by 3 bases, with 10 bases of the junction left unmatched. Germline V gene sequence: CDR1 SQVTM, CDR2 ANQGSEA. CDR3 in amino acids: CSVEDEGARLDTEAFF. The CDR3 coding sequence is TGCAGCGTTGAAGATGAGGGGGCGCGGTTGGACACTGAAGCTTTCTTT.

V is TRBV9 and J is TRBJ2-4; 10 bases map to TRBD2. This CDR3 spans 14 amino acids. From germline, CDR1 is SGDLS and CDR2 YYNGEE. J gave up 8 bases and V 4 bases, and 6 bases lay outside the gene matches. CDR3 DNA sequence: TGTGCCAGCAGCCGTAGCGGGAGGCGGGACATTCAGTACTTC. Its protein product is CASSRSGRRDIQYF.

This clone was counted ten times or more. CDR3 sequence reads: CASSRRTENSPLHF. The CDR3 DNA is TGTGCCAGCAGCCGACGGACTGAAAATTCACCCCTCCACTTT. The rearrangement links TRBV5-6 to TRBJ1-6; D ambiguous. The CDR3 spans 14 residues. Germline CDR1 is SGHDT and CDR2 is YYEEEE. Trimming cost V 4 bases and J 7 bases, with 12 bases left between them.

The genes are TRBV9 and TRBJ2-5; 10 nucleotides match TRBD2. Unmatched junction bases numbered 6, after V lost 0 bases and J lost 1 base. This CDR3 is built from 17 residues. The germline V gene encodes CDR1 SGDLS and CDR2 YYNGEE. The CDR3 DNA reads as TGTGCCAGCAGCGTAGCGCTAGCGGGGGCTTTCCAAGAGACCCAGTACTTC. Amino acid sequence: CASSVALAGAFQETQYF.

The chain has TRBV7-9 and TRBJ2-7; maybe TRBD2 (6 bases). The CDR3 sequence is 16 residues long. Deletions cut 5 bases from V and 1 base from J, with 18 bases between. Looked up from germline, CDR1 is SEHNR and CDR2 is FQNEAQ (reference sequence). The CDR3 region is CASSPFVGGRSYEQYF. Here the CDR3 DNA reads TGTGCCAGCAGCCCCTTCGTGGGAGGTAGGTCCTACGAGCAGTACTTC.

The chain has TRBV12-5 and TRBJ1-5, with TRBD1 as a possible D gene (6 bases). In germline, CDR1 is LGHNT, CDR2 FRNRAP. The CDR3 contains 16 residues. Deletions cut 6 bases from V and 2 bases from J, with 17 bases between. The CDR3 nucleotides read TGTGCTAGTGGCCCCGAACAGGGAACGGGCAATCAGCCCCAGCATTTT. This translates into CASGPEQGTGNQPQHF.

Only a few counts were recorded for this clone. The gene calls are TRBV30 and TRBJ1-1; 7 nucleotides line up with TRBD1. The V segment lost 4 bases and the J segment 1 base; nucleotides outside the gene matches: 12. Looked up from germline, CDR1 is GTSNPN and CDR2 is SVGIG (reference sequence). There are 16 residues in the CDR3. The DNA of the CDR3 is TGTGCCTGGAAGCCCCCTTCTCCAGGGGGGAACACTGAAGCTTTCTTT. The encoded protein is CAWKPPSPGGNTEAFF.